A selection of T cell receptor beta chains follows, all from one sample in a study of cytomegalovirus exposure and HLA in healthy donors. Data came from immunoSEQ multiplex PCR; TCRdb stores just in-frame clones and leaves some out. The sample gives 160,000 or so clones, roughly 80% of which show up once; roughly 10% is in the top ten. Sequencing was carried out using PBMCs. The receptors were gathered from a man between 18 and 35 years old in good health and CMV-seropositive. Each CDR3 is given with its conserved first and last residue. A D gene is named only where the DNA matches it firmly. Clone size appears in some rows only: once, few, many, or a class for an expanded clone.

V gene,clone size,J gene,D gene,CDR3 DNA,CDR3 protein
TRBV4-1,few,TRBJ1-1,NA,TGCGCCAGCAGCCATTCCGCGCGGCTGAACACTGAAGCTTTCTTT,CASSHSARLNTEAFF
TRBV10-3,NA,TRBJ1-1,NA,TGTGCCATCAGTGAGTCGGGGACATTTGAAGCTTTCTTT,CAISESGTFEAFF
TRBV19,NA,TRBJ2-1,TRBD2,TGTGCCAGTAGTCCGTCTAGCGGGAGATTTAGGAATACTGAGCAGTTCTTC,CASSPSSGRFRNTEQFF
TRBV6-5,NA,TRBJ1-5,NA,TGTGCCAGCAGTTTAAACAGGCCGTCAAGCAATCAGCCCCAGCATTTT,CASSLNRPSSNQPQHF
TRBV5-4,NA,TRBJ1-2,NA,TGTGCCAGCAGCTTGGGGGGGGAGGGCAGCTACTATGGCTACACCTTC,CASSLGGEGSYYGYTF
TRBV4-2,NA,TRBJ2-5,TRBD2,TGTGCCAGCAGCCAAGCAATTGTACGGGGGGGAGAAGAGCAGTACTTC,CASSQAIVRGGEEQYF
TRBV6-5,NA,TRBJ2-2,NA,TGTGCCAGCAGTTACGTCCTAGTGGGTGGCGGGGAGCTGTTTTTT,CASSYVLVGGGELFF
TRBV12-5,NA,TRBJ2-2,NA,TGTGCTACGGCGCCGTCAGGGGCCGGGGAGCTGTTTTTT,CATAPSGAGELFF
TRBV27,NA,TRBJ2-1,TRBD1,TGTGCCAGCAGTTCCTACGGGACAGGGATCGATGAGCAGTTCTTC,CASSSYGTGIDEQFF
TRBV10-3,NA,TRBJ2-1,TRBD2,TGTGCCATCAAGTGGCGCGGGGGGGAAAATGAGCAGTTCTTC,CAIKWRGGENEQFF
TRBV4-1,NA,TRBJ2-3,TRBD1,TGCGCCAGCAGCCCCCCCAGGGGGAGTAGCACAGATACGCAGTATTTT,CASSPPRGSSTDTQYF
TRBV7-3,NA,TRBJ1-3,NA,TGTGCCAGCAGCCTGGACAGTCCCTTCTCTGGAAACACCATATATTTT,CASSLDSPFSGNTIYF
TRBV4-1,NA,TRBJ1-3,NA,TGCGCCAGCAGCCAAGAATCTGGGGCAACTGGAAACACCATATATTTT,CASSQESGATGNTIYF
TRBV5-8,NA,TRBJ2-2,TRBD2,TGTGCCAGCAGCTTACGGACTAGCGGAAACACCGGGGAGCTGTTTTTT,CASSLRTSGNTGELFF
TRBV5-5,NA,TRBJ1-1,NA,TGTGCCAGCAGCTGGACAGAGAACACTGAAGCTTTCTTT,CASSWTENTEAFF
TRBV27,NA,TRBJ1-2,TRBD1,TGTGCCAGCAGTGTTCGACAGGGCTATGGCTACACCTTC,CASSVRQGYGYTF
TRBV11-2,NA,TRBJ1-3,TRBD1,TGTGCCAGCAGCACGGGACAGGGGTCTGGAAACACCATATATTTT,CASSTGQGSGNTIYF
TRBV4-1,NA,TRBJ2-3,TRBD1,TGCGCCAGCAGCCAATCCGGGACAGGGCCAAGGATCACAGATACGCAGTATTTT,CASSQSGTGPRITDTQYF
TRBV7-8,NA,TRBJ2-2,TRBD2,TGTGCCAGCAGCCTCTTGAGCGGGGGGGCGGACACCGGGGAGCTGTTTTTT,CASSLLSGGADTGELFF
TRBV27,once,TRBJ2-1,TRBD2,TGTGCCAGCAGTCCACGGGGCGGGGTCGGGACTAGCGGGAGTATATCCTACAATGAGCAGTTCTTC,CASSPRGGVGTSGSISYNEQFF
TRBV29-1,NA,TRBJ2-5,TRBD1,TGCAGCGTCCCGACAGGGAGAAGGGAAGAGACCCAGTACTTC,CSVPTGRREETQYF
TRBV19,NA,TRBJ1-4,NA,TGTGCCAGTAGTCACAGGGATCTCTCAGCTAATGAAAAACTGTTTTTT,CASSHRDLSANEKLFF
TRBV5-4,NA,TRBJ2-2,TRBD1,TGTGCCAGCAGCTTGGGCGGGACAGGGTACACCGGGGAGCTGTTTTTT,CASSLGGTGYTGELFF
TRBV6-6,NA,TRBJ2-7,NA,TGTGCCAGCGCGCCGAGGCTCTACGAGCAGTACTTC,CASAPRLYEQYF
TRBV5-8,few,TRBJ2-1,NA,TGTGCCAGCAGCGGAGGTTTTGTGTCCTACAATGAGCAGTTCTTC,CASSGGFVSYNEQFF
TRBV5-4,once,TRBJ1-1,TRBD1,TGTGCCAGCAGCTCGTACAGGGGGAACACTGAAGCTTTCTTT,CASSSYRGNTEAFF
TRBV10-3,few,TRBJ1-3,NA,TGTGCCATCAGTGGGCTCTCTGGAAACACCATATATTTT,CAISGLSGNTIYF
TRBV15,NA,TRBJ2-7,NA,TGTGCCACCAGCGCCGGGACCTACGAGCAGTACTTC,CATSAGTYEQYF
TRBV28,NA,TRBJ1-5,TRBD1,TGTGCCAGCAGTGAAACCGGGACAGGGAGCAATCAGCCCCAGCATTTT,CASSETGTGSNQPQHF
TRBV7-9,NA,TRBJ2-7,TRBD2,TGTGCCAGCAGCCATACTAGCGAACAGGACGAGCAGTACTTC,CASSHTSEQDEQYF
TRBV9,NA,TRBJ2-3,TRBD1,TGTGCCAGCAGCGCCGACAGGGCCAGCACAGATACGCAGTATTTT,CASSADRASTDTQYF
TRBV5-4,NA,TRBJ1-4,TRBD1,TGTGCCAGCAGCTCGCAAGGACAGGAGAATGAAAAACTGTTTTTT,CASSSQGQENEKLFF
TRBV28,NA,TRBJ2-5,TRBD2,TGTGCCAGCAGTAAAACACGACTAGCGGGGGGGCTTGTCGAGACCCAGTACTTC,CASSKTRLAGGLVETQYF
TRBV5-1,NA,TRBJ1-3,NA,TGCGCCAGCAGCCACGCAGGGAAAAAAGGCCCACTCTGGAAATTCACCATATATTTT,CASSHAGKKGPLWKFTIYF
TRBV6-5,NA,TRBJ1-2,TRBD1,TGTGCCAGCTTCCGACAGGGAAGGGGCTACACCTTC,CASFRQGRGYTF
TRBV27,NA,TRBJ2-3,NA,TGTGCCAGCAGTTTATCTAGAGGGCCCTTGGATACGCAGTATTTT,CASSLSRGPLDTQYF
TRBV4-1,few,TRBJ2-7,NA,TGCGCCAGCAGCCAAGATCAGGGGCGGTCCTACGAGCAGTACTTC,CASSQDQGRSYEQYF
TRBV9,NA,TRBJ1-5,NA,TGTGCCAGCAGCCCCGGAGTTGGCAATCAGCCCCAGCATTTT,CASSPGVGNQPQHF
TRBV4-1,NA,TRBJ1-2,TRBD1,TGCGCCAGCAGCCAAGGGACAGGGGCGCACTATGGCTACACCTTC,CASSQGTGAHYGYTF
TRBV5-4,NA,TRBJ2-7,TRBD1,TGTGCCAGCAGCTTGCCGGGACAGAAGTACGAGCAGTACTTC,CASSLPGQKYEQYF
TRBV6-1,NA,TRBJ1-2,TRBD1,TGTGCCAGCAGTGAATATAGGACAGGGGTCGGTGGCTACACCTTC,CASSEYRTGVGGYTF
TRBV7-9,NA,TRBJ2-2,NA,TGTGCCAGCAGCTTAGAATACGGAGCGAACACCGGGGAGCTGTTTTTT,CASSLEYGANTGELFF
TRBV20-1,NA,TRBJ2-7,NA,TGCAGTGCGGAACAGGTCCGCGAGCAGTACTTC,CSAEQVREQYF
TRBV27,NA,TRBJ1-1,NA,TGTGCCAGCAGTTCCAGGGGAGCTGAAGCTTTCTTT,CASSSRGAEAFF
TRBV28,NA,TRBJ1-4,NA,TGTGCCTCAGCGCCGGGGGAGTTCCGGGAAAAACTGTTTTTT,CASAPGEFREKLFF
TRBV9,NA,TRBJ1-6,TRBD1,TGTGCCAGCAGCGTAGGGGACAGGGCGAGTAGTTCACCCCTCCACTTT,CASSVGDRASSSPLHF
TRBV10-3,NA,TRBJ2-7,TRBD1,TGTGCCATCGGGGGACAGGGGGTTGGGTTGAGCTACGAGCAGTACTTC,CAIGGQGVGLSYEQYF
TRBV5-1,NA,TRBJ1-1,NA,TGCGCCAGCAGCTTGGTCGAGGGAAACACTGAAGCTTTCTTT,CASSLVEGNTEAFF
TRBV21-1,NA,TRBJ1-5,NA,TGTGCCAGCAGCAAAACCGGGACAAACGGGTACCGGCCCCAGCATTTT,CASSKTGTNGYRPQHF
TRBV25-1,NA,TRBJ2-3,NA,TGTGCCAGCAGTGATCGCAGATCACAGGGAAATACGCAGTATTTT,CASSDRRSQGNTQYF
TRBV11-1,few,TRBJ2-7,NA,TGTGCCAGCAGCTTAATCAGCGGAGTTCTCGAGCAGTACTTC,CASSLISGVLEQYF
TRBV27,NA,TRBJ1-4,NA,TGTGCCAGCAGTTTAAATGGGGCCGTTAATGAAAAACTGTTTTTT,CASSLNGAVNEKLFF
TRBV28,NA,TRBJ2-1,TRBD1,TGTGCCAGCAGTCCTACCGGGACAGGGAACTACAATGAGCAGTTCTTC,CASSPTGTGNYNEQFF
TRBV19,NA,TRBJ2-3,TRBD2,TGTGCCAGTACTCCACTGACTAGCGGGGGGGCCGACGATACGCAGTATTTT,CASTPLTSGGADDTQYF
TRBV7-9,few,TRBJ1-1,NA,TGTGCCAGCAGCTTTGAGGACACTGAAGCTTTCTTT,CASSFEDTEAFF
TRBV5-8,NA,TRBJ1-6,NA,TGTGCCAGCAGCTTGCTCCAGATATCCCTCCACTTT,CASSLLQISLHF
TRBV2,once,TRBJ1-1,NA,TGTGCCAGCAGGCGGGACGGCTATGAAGCTTTCTTT,CASRRDGYEAFF